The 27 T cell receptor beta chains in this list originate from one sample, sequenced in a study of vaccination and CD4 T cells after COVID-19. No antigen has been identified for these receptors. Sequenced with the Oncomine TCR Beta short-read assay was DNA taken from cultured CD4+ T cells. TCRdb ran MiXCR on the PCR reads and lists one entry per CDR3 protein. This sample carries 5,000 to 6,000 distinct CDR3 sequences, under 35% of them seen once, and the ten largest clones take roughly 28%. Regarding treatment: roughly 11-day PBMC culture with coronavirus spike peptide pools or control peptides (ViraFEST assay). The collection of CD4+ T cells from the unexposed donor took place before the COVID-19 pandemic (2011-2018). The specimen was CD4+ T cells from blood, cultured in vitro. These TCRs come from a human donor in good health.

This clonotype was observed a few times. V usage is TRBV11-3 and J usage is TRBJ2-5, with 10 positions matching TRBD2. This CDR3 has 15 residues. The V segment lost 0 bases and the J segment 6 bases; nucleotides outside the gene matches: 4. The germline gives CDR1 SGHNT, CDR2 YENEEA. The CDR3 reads CASSLESSGGQTQYF. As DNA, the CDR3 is TGTGCCAGCAGCTTAGAGTCTAGCGGGGGACAGACCCAGTACTTC.

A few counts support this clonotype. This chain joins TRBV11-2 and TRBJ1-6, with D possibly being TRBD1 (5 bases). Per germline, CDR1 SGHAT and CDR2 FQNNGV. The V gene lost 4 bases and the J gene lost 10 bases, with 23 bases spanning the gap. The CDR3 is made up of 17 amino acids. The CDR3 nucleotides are TGTGCCAGCAGCTACACAACCGGGACTGGGTTGGGCTCACCCCTCCACTTT. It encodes CASSYTTGTGLGSPLHF.

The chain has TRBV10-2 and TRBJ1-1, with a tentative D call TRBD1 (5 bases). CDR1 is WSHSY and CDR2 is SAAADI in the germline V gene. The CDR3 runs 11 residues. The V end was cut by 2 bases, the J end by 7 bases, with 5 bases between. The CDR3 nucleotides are TGCGCCAGCAGTGAGGGGGGTGAAGCTTTCTTT. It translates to CASSEGGEAFF.

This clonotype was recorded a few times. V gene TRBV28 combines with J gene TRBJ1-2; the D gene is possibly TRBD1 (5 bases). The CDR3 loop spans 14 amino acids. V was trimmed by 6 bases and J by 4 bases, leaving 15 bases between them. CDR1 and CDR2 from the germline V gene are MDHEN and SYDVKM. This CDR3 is CASSPLGTIYGYTF. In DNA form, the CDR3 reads TGTGCCAGCAGCCCACTCGGGACGATCTATGGCTACACCTTC.

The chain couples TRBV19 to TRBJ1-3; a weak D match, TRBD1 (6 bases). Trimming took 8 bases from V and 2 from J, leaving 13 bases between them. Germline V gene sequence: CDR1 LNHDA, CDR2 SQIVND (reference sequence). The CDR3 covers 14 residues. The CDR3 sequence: CASWDTRAGNTIYF. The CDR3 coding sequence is TGTGCCAGTTGGGACACCCGGGCTGGAAACACCATATATTTT. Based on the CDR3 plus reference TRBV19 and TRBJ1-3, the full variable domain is DGGITQSPKYLFRKEGQNVTLSCEQNLNHDAMYWYRQDPGQGLRLIYYSQIVNDFQKGDIAEGYSVSREKKESFPLTVTSAQKNPTAFYLCASWDTRAGNTIYFGEGSWLTVV.

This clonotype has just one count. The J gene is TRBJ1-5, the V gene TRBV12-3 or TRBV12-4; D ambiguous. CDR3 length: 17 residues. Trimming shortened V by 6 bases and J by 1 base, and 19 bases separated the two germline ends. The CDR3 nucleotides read TGTGCCAGCAGCTTGAGCCTCGAGGGTGAGAGCAATCAGCCCCAGCATTTT. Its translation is CASSLSLEGESNQPQHF.

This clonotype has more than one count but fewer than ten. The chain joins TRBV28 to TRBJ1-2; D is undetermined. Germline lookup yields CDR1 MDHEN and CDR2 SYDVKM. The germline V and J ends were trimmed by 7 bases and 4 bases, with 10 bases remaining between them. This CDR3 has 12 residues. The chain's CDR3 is CASNYNSYGYTF. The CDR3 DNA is TGTGCCAGCAACTACAACAGCTATGGCTACACCTTC.

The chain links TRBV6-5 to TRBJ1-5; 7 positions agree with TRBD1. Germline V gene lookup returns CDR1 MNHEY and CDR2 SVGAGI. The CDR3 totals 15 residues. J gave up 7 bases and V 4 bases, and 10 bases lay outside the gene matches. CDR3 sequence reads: CASSSEQGMGQPQHF. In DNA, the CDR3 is TGTGCCAGCAGTTCGGAACAGGGGATGGGGCAGCCCCAGCATTTT.

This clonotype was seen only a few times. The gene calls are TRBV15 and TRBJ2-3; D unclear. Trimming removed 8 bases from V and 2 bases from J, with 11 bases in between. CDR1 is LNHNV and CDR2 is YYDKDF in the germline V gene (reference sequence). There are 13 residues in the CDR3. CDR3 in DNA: TGTGCCACCCAAGTAGGCTCCACAGATACGCAGTATTTT. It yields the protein CATQVGSTDTQYF.

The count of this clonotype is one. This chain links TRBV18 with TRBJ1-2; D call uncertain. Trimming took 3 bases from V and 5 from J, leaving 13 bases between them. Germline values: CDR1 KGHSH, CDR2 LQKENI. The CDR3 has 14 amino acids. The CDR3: CASSPPEFSYGYTF. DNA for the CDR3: TGTGCCAGCTCACCTCCAGAGTTTTCGTATGGCTACACCTTC. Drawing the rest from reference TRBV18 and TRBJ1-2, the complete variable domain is NAGVMQNPRHLVRRRGQEARLRCSPMKGHSHVYWYRQLPEEGLKFMVYLQKENIIDESGMPKERFSAEFPKEGPSILRIQQVVRGDSAAYFCASSPPEFSYGYTFGSGTRLTVV.

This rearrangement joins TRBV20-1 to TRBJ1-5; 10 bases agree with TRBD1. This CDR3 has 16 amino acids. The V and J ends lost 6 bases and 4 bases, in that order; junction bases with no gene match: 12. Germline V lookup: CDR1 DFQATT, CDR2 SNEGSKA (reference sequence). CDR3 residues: CSAHTGTGALNQPQHF. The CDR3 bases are TGCAGTGCACACACCGGGACAGGGGCTTTAAATCAGCCCCAGCATTTT.

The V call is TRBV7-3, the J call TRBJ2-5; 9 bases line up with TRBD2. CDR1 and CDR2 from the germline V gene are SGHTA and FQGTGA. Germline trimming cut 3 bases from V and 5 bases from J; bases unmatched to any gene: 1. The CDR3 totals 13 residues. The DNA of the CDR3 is TGTGCCAGCAGCTTTGCGGGAGGGGAGACCCAGTACTTC. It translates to CASSFAGGETQYF.

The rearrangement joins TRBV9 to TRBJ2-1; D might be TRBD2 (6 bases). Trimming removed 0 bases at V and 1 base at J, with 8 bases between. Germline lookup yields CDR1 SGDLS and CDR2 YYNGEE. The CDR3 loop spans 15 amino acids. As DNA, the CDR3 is TGTGCCAGCAGCGTAGGCGGGAAGTCCTACAATGAGCAGTTCTTC. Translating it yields CASSVGGKSYNEQFF.

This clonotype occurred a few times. The CDR3 nucleotides are TGTGCCAGCAGTTTAAGAGGGGTCGAGACCCAGTACTTC. Its translation is CASSLRGVETQYF. This rearrangement joins TRBV12-3 or TRBV12-4 to TRBJ2-5, with D perhaps matching TRBD1 or TRBD2 (5 bases each). This CDR3 is 13 amino acids long. Trimming cost V 2 bases and J 5 bases, with 9 bases left between them.

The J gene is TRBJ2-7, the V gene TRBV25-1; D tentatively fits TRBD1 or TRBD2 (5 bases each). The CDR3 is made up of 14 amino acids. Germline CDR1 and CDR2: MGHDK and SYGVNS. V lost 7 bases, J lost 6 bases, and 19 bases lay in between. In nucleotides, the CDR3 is TGTGCCAGCATGGGGCTTTTAGGGAGTAGCGAGCAGTACTTC. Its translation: CASMGLLGSSEQYF.

This chain's CDR3 is CASSLALGYTEAFF. For the CDR3, the DNA is TGTGCCAGCAGCTTAGCGCTAGGTTACACTGAAGCTTTCTTT. The chain recombines TRBV7-9 with TRBJ1-1; no clear D. The germline V gene has CDR1 SEHNR and CDR2 FQNEAQ (reference sequence). The germline V and J ends were trimmed by 0 bases and 3 bases, with 8 bases remaining between them. This CDR3 has 14 residues.

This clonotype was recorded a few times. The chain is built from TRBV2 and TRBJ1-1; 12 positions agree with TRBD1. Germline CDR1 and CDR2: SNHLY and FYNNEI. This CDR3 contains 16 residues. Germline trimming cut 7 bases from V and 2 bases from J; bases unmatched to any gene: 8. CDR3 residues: CASTEGQGAFNTEAFF. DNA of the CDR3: TGTGCCAGCACCGAGGGACAGGGGGCGTTTAACACTGAAGCTTTCTTT.

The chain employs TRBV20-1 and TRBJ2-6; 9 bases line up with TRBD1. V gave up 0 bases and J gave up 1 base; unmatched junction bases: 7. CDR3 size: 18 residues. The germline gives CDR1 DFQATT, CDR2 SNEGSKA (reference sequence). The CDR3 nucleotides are TGCAGTGCTAGAGATCGAACAGGGGGCTCGTCTGGGGCCAACGTCCTGACTTTC. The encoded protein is CSARDRTGGSSGANVLTF.

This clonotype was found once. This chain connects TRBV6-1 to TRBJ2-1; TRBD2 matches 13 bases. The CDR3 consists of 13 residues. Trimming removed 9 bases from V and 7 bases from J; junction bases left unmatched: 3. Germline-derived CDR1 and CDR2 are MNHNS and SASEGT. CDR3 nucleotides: TGTGCCAGTAGGACTAGCGGGGGAAATGAGCAGTTCTTC. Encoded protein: CASRTSGGNEQFF.

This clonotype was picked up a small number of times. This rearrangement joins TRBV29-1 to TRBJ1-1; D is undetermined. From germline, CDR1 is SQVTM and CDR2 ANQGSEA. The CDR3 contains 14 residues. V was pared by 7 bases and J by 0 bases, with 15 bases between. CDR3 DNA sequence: TGCAGCGGTGGAGTGGTGGGCATGAACACTGAAGCTTTCTTT. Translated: CSGGVVGMNTEAFF.

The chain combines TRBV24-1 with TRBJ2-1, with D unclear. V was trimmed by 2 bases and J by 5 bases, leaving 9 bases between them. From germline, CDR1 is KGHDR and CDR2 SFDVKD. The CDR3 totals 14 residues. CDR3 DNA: TGTGCCACCAGTGATTCGTCTTCTAACAATGAGCAGTTCTTC. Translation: CATSDSSSNNEQFF.

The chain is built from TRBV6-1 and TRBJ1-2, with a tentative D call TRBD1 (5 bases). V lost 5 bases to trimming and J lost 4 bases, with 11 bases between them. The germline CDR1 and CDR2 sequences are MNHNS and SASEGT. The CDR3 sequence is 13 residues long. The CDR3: CASSQGRGYGYTF. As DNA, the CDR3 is TGTGCCAGCAGTCAGGGTAGGGGCTATGGCTACACCTTC.

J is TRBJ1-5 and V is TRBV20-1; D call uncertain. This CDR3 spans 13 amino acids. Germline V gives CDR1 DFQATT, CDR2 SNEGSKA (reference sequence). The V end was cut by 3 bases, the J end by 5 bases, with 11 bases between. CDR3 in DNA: TGCAGTGCTAGTGACAAGGATTATCAGCCCCAGCATTTT. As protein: CSASDKDYQPQHF.

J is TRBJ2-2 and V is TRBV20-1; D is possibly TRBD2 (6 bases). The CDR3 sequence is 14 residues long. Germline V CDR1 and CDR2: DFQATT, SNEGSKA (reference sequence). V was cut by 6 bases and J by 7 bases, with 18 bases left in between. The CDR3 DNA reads TGCAGTGCCCTGATCGGAGGGTTGGACGGGGAGCTGTTTTTT. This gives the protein CSALIGGLDGELFF.

DNA for the CDR3: TGTGCCAGCAGTTACTCGATAGGACAGCCCCAGCATTTT. Its protein is CASSYSIGQPQHF. The chain is built from TRBV6-5 and TRBJ1-5, with unresolved D. Germline V lookup: CDR1 MNHEY, CDR2 SVGAGI. Trimming left V 0 bases short and J 7 bases short, with 7 bases between. CDR3 length: 13 residues.

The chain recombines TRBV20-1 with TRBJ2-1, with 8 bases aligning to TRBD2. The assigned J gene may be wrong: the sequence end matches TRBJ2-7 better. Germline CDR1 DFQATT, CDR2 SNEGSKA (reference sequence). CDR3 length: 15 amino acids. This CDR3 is CSAQPGGAGSYEQYF. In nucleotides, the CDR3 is TGCAGTGCTCAACCGGGAGGGGCCGGGTCTTACGAGCAGTACTTC.

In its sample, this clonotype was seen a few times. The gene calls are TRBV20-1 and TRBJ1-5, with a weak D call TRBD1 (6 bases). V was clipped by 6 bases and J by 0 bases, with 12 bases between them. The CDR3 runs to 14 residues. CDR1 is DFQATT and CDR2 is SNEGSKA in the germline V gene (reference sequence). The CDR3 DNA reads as TGCAGTGCCGTACAGGGCAATAGCAATCAGCCCCAGCATTTT. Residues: CSAVQGNSNQPQHF.